This entry is about one T cell receptor beta chain. The data were taken from a study of blood T cell repertoires in COVID-19. Background on the study: The analysed material was cDNA or gDNA that came from T cells, B-cell-depleted T cells, or PBMCs.

Authors' data handling: For nucleated cells, counts were estimated from reference gene primer amplification. Method: immunoSEQ multiplex PCR; TCRdb's copy keeps in-frame clones and lacks some. That table furnishes V, J and clone size, whereas the DNA furnished D and trimming. The table records 200,000 to 300,000 clones, around 85% of them present only once. All enrollees were about 18 to 95 years old and from under 25 US areas. The CDR3 has 14 residues. Trimming removed 0 bases from V and 5 bases from J, with 10 bases in between. Germline V lookup: CDR1 MGHDK, CDR2 SYGVNS. The chain links TRBV25-1 to TRBJ1-2; no clear D. The sequence came from a woman in her thirties or forties with acute COVID-19. Specimen: PBMCs or T cells enriched from blood (not recorded which). The CDR3 region is CASSEYETEYGYTF. CDR3 in DNA: TGTGCCAGCAGTGAATACGAGACTGAGTATGGCTACACCTTC.